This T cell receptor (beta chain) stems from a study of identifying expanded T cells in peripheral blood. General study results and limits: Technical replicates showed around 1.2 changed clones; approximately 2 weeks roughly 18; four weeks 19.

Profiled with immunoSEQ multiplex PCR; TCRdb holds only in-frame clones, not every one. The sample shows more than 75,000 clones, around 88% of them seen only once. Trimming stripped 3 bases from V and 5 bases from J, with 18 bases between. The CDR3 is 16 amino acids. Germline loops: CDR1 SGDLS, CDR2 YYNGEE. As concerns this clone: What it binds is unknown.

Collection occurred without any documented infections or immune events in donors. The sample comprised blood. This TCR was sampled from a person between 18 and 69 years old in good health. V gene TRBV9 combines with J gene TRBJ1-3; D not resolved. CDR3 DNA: TGTGCCAGCAGCGCTCCAAGGTCCACTCCGCGAAACACCATATATTTT. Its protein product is CASSAPRSTPRNTIYF.